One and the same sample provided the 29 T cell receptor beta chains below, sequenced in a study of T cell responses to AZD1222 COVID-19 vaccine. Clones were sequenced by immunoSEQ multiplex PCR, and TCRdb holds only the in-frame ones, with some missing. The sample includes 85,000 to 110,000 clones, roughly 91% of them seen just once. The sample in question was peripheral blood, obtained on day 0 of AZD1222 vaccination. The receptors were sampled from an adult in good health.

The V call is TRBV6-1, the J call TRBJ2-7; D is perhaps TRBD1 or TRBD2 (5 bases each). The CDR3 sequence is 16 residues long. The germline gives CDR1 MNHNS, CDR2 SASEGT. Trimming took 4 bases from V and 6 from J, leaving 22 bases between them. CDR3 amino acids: CASSGTQGRGSPEQYF. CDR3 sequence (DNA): TGTGCCAGCAGTGGCACGCAGGGAAGAGGGTCCCCCGAGCAGTACTTC.

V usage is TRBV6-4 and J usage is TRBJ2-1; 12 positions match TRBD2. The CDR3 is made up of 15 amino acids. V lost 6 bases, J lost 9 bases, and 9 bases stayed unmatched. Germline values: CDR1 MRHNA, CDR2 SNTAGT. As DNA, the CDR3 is TGTGCCAGCAGGATGCTAGCGGGAGGGCCCGGTGAGCAGTTCTTC. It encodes CASRMLAGGPGEQFF.

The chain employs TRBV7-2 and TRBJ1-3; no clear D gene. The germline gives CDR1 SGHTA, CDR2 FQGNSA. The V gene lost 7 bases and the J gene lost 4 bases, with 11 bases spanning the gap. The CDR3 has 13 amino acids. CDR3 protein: CASTAGSGNTIYF. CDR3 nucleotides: TGTGCCAGCACCGCCGGGTCCGGAAACACCATATATTTT.

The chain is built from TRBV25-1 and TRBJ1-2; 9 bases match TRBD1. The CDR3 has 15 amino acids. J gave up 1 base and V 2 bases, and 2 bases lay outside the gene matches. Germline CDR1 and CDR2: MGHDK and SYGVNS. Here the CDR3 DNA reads TGTGCCAGCAGTGAAGGGACAGGGTTTAACTATGGCTACACCTTC. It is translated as CASSEGTGFNYGYTF.

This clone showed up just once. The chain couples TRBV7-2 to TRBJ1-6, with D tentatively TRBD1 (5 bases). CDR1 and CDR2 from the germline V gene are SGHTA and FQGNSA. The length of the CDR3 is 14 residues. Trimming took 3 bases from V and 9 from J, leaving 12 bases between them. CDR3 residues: CASSFLGAGSPLHF. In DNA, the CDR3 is TGTGCCAGCAGCTTTTTAGGGGCGGGTTCACCCCTCCACTTT.

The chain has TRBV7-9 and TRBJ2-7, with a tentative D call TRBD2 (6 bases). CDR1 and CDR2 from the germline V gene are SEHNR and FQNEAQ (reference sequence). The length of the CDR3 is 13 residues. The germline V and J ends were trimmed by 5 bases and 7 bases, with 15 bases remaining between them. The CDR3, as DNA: TGTGCCAGCAGCGGGGGGTTGGAGGTTGAGCAGTACTTC. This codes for CASSGGLEVEQYF.

The CDR3 DNA sequence: TGTGCCAGCAGTCGTGGGGGGGCTAGTGAAGCTTTCTTT. It is translated as CASSRGGASEAFF. J is TRBJ1-1 and V is TRBV12-3 or TRBV12-4; maybe TRBD1 (6 bases). The CDR3 sequence is 13 residues long. V lost 5 bases, J lost 7 bases, and 14 bases lay in between.

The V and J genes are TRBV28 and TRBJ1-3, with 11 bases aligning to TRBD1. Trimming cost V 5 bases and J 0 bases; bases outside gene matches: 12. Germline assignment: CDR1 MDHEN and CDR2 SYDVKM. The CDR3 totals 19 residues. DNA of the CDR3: TGTGCCAGCAGTCCTCCCGGGACAGGGGGTTCCTACTCTGGAAACACCATATATTTT. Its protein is CASSPPGTGGSYSGNTIYF.

CDR3 DNA sequence: TGTGCCAGCCAGGGGGCCCCTCGCTACGAGCAGTACTTC. This encodes CASQGAPRYEQYF. The rearrangement joins TRBV28 to TRBJ2-7; 8 bases map to TRBD1. V lost 8 bases, J lost 3 bases, and 6 bases stayed unmatched. The CDR3 contains 13 residues. The germline V gene has CDR1 MDHEN and CDR2 SYDVKM. The complete variable domain, with remaining parts taken from reference TRBV28 and TRBJ2-7, reads DVKVTQSSRYLVKRTGEKVFLECVQDMDHENMFWYRQDPGLGLRLIYFSYDVKMKEKGDIPEGYSVSREKKERFSLILESASTNQTSMYLCASQGAPRYEQYFGPGTRLTVT.

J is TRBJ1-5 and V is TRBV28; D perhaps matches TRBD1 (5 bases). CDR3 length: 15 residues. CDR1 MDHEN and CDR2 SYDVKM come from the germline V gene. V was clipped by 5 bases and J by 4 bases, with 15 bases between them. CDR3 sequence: CASSPWPRGNQPQHF. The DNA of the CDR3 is TGTGCCAGCAGTCCATGGCCGCGGGGGAATCAGCCCCAGCATTTT.

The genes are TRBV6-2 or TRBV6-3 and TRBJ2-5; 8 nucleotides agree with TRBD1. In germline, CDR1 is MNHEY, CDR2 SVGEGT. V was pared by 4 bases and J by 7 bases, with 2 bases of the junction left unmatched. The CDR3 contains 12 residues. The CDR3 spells CASSSDRVTQYF. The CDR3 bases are TGTGCCAGCAGTTCGGACAGGGTGACCCAGTACTTC.

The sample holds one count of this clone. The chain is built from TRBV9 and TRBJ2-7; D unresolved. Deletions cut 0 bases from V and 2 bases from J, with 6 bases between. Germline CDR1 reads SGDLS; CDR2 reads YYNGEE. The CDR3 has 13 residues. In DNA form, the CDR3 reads TGTGCCAGCAGCGTAGGAACAGCCTACGAGCAGTACTTC. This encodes CASSVGTAYEQYF.

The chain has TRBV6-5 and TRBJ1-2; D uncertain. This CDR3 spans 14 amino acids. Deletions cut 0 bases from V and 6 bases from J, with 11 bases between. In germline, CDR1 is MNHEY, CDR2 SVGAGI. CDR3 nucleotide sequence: TGTGCCAGCAGTTACTCTCAAGGGAGGGATGGCTACACCTTC. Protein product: CASSYSQGRDGYTF.

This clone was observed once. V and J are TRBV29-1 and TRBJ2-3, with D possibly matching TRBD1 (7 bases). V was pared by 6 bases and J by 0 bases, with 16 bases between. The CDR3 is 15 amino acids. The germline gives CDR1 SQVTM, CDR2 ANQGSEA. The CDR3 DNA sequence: TGCAGCGTGCTCAGGGGGGCGCAGAGCACAGATACGCAGTATTTT. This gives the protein CSVLRGAQSTDTQYF.

CDR3 nucleotide sequence: TGTGCCAGCTCACCTTATACTAGAGGCGAGCAGTACTTC. Protein product: CASSPYTRGEQYF. This rearrangement joins TRBV18 to TRBJ2-7; perhaps TRBD2 as D (5 bases). Germline lookup yields CDR1 KGHSH and CDR2 LQKENI. This CDR3 is built from 13 residues. V dropped 3 bases and J dropped 6 bases, with 12 bases sitting between them.

The CDR3 coding sequence is TGTGCCAGCAGCCCTCGGGGTAGCGGTGCATACAATGAGCAGTTCTTC. This codes for CASSPRGSGAYNEQFF. This chain joins TRBV3-1 (or the pseudogene TRBV3-2) and TRBJ2-1; D might be TRBD2 (6 bases). Germline loops: CDR1 LGHDT, CDR2 YNNKEL (reference sequence). Trimming shortened V by 4 bases and J by 4 bases, and 17 bases separated the two germline ends. The CDR3 spans 16 residues.

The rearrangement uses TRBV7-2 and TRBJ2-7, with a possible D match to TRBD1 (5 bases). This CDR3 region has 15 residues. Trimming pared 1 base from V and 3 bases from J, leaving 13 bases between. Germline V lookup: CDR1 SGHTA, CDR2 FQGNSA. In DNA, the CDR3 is TGTGCCAGCAGCTTAGGGCCAGGGATAATCTACGAGCAGTACTTC. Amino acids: CASSLGPGIIYEQYF.

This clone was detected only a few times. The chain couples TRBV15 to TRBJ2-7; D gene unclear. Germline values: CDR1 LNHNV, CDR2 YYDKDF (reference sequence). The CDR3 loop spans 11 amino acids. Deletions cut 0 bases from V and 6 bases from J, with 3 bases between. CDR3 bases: TGTGCCACCAGCAGAGAAAGCGAGCAGTACTTC. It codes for CATSRESEQYF.

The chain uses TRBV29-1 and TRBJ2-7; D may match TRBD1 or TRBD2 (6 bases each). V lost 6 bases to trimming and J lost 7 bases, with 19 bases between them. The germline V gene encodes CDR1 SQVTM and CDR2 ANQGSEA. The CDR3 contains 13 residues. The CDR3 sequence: CSVSTLEGGEQYF. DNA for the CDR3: TGCAGCGTCTCGACACTAGAAGGGGGGGAGCAGTACTTC.

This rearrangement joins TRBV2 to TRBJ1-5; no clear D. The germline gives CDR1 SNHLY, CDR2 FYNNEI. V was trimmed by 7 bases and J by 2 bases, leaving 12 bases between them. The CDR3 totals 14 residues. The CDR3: CASKPEDGNQPQHF. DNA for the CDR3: TGTGCCAGCAAGCCCGAAGACGGCAATCAGCCCCAGCATTTT. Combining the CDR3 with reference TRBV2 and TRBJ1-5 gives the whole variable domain EPEVTQTPSHQVTQMGQEVILRCVPISNHLYFYWYRQILGQKVEFLVSFYNNEISEKSEIFDDQFSVERPDGSNFTLKIRSTKLEDSAMYFCASKPEDGNQPQHFGDGTRLSIL.

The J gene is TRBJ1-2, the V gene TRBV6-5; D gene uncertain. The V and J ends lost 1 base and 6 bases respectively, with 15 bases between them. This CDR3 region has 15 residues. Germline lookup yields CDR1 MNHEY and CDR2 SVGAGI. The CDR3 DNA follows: TGTGCCAGCAGTTACTTGTATGGATCTGGTGATGGCTACACCTTC. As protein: CASSYLYGSGDGYTF.

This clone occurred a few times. CDR3 in amino acids: CASSLSSGSPLGELFF. The CDR3 coding sequence is TGCGCCAGCAGCTTATCTAGCGGGAGTCCCCTCGGGGAGCTGTTTTTT. The chain combines TRBV5-1 with TRBJ2-2, with TRBD2 identical over 10 bases. With V trimmed by 2 bases and J by 7 bases, 8 bases remained unmatched. The germline CDR1 and CDR2 sequences are SGHRS and YFSETQ. The CDR3 is made up of 16 amino acids.

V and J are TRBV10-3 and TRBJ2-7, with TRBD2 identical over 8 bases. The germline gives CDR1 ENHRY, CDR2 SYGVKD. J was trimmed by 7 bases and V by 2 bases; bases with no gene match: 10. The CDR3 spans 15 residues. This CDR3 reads CAISEGAGGTREQYF. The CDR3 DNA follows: TGTGCCATCAGTGAGGGTGCGGGAGGTACGAGAGAGCAGTACTTC.

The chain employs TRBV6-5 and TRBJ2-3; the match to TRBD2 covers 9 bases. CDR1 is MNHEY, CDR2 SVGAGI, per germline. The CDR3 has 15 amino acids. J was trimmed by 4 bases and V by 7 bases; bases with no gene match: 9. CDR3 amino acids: CASMRGGAVSDTQYF. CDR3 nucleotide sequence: TGTGCCAGCATGCGGGGGGGGGCAGTGTCAGATACGCAGTATTTT.

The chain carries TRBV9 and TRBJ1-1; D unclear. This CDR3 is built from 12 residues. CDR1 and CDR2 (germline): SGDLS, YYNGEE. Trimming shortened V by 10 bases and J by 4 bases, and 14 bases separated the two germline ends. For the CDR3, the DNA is TGTGCCCGAACGTGGAGTGCCACTGAAGCTTTCTTT. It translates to CARTWSATEAFF.

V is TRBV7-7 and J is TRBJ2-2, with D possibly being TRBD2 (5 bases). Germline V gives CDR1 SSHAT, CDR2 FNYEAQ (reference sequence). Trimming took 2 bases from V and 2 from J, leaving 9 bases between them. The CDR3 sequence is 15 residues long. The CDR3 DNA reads TGTGCCAGCAGCTTAAACGGGGTCAACACCGGGGAGCTGTTTTTT. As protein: CASSLNGVNTGELFF.

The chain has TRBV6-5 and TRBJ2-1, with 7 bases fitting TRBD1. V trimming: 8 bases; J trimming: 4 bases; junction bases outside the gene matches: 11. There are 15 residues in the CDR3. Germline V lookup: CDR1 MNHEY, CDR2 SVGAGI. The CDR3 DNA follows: TGTGCCAGCCTCTACGACAGGGTATCTTACAATGAGCAGTTCTTC. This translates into CASLYDRVSYNEQFF.

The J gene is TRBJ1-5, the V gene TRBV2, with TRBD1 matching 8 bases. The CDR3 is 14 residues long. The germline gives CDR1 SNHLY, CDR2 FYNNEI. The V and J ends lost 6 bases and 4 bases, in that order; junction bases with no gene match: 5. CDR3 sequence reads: CASSDDRGNQPQHF. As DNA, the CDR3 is TGTGCCAGCAGCGACGACAGGGGAAATCAGCCCCAGCATTTT.

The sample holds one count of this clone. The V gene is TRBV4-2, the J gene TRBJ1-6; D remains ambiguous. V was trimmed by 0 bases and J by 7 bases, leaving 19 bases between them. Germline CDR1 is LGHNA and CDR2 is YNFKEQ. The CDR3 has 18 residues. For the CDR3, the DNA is TGTGCCAGCAGCCAAGAGGCCCCCCGGGAGTATCCCAATTCACCCCTCCACTTT. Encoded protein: CASSQEAPREYPNSPLHF.